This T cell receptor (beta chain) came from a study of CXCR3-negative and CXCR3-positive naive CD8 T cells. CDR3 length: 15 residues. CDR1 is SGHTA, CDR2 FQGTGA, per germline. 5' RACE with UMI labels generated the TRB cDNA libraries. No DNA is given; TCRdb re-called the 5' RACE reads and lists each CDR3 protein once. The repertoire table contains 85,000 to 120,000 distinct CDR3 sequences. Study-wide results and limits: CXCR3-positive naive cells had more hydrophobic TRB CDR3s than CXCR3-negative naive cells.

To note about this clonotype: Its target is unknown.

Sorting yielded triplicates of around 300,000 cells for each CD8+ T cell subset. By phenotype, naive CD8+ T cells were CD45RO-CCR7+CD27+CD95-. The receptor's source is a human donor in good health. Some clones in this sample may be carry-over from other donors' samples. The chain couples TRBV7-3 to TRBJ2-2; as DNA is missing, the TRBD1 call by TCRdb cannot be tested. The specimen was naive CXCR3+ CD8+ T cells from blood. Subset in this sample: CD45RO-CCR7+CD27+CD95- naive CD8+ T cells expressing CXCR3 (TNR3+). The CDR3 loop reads CASSSSGEYTGELFF.